The rows below give T cell receptor beta chains drawn from one sample of a study of response to subunit inactivated influenza vaccine. TCRdb called the RT-PCR reads again in MiXCR, with one record for every CDR3 protein. The sample lists about 190,000 distinct CDR3 sequences, roughly 14% occurring once. The sample in question was CD8+ T cells sorted from PBMCs, obtained roughly 5 days after vaccination. The receptors derive from a man aged 50-59 years who received an inactivated influenza vaccine. Each CDR3 is given with its conserved first and last residue. D genes are given only for firm matches. Expanded clones get a size class; other rows say once, few or many, or leave the size out.

TRBV7-3	TRBJ2-3	TRBD2	NA	TGTGCCAGCAGCTCCGGACTAGGTACAGATACGCAGTATTTT	CASSSGLGTDTQYF
TRBV28	TRBJ2-6	NA	many	TGTGCCAGCAGTTCCCTAGGGCGGATCTCTGGGGCCAACGTCCTGACTTTC	CASSSLGRISGANVLTF
TRBV27	TRBJ2-7	NA	NA	TGTGCCAGCAGTTCGCTACAGGTAACCCCCGCGGCCTACGAGCAGTACTTC	CASSSLQVTPAAYEQYF
TRBV12-3/TRBV12-4	TRBJ1-4	TRBD1	NA	TGTGCCAGCAGTTTAGCAATGGACAGGTCTGGTGAAAAACTGTTTTTT	CASSLAMDRSGEKLFF
TRBV2	TRBJ2-7	NA	NA	TGTGCCAGCAGTGATTCACAGGCTCAGATTAACGAGCAGTACTTC	CASSDSQAQINEQYF
TRBV28	TRBJ2-5	NA	NA	TGTGCCAGCAGTCGCTCATCCCTAGAGACCCAGTACTTC	CASSRSSLETQYF
TRBV7-9	TRBJ1-6	TRBD1	NA	TGTGCCAGCAGCTTAGTTGGACAGGGTACCTCGGACCTCCACTTT	CASSLVGQGTSDLHF
TRBV27	TRBJ2-3	TRBD2	few	TGTGCCAGCAGTTTATATTCGACTAGCGGGGGGGCGGATACGCAGTATTTT	CASSLYSTSGGADTQYF
TRBV28	TRBJ1-1	NA	many	TGTGCCAGCAGTACACTGAACACTGAAGCTTTCTTT	CASSTLNTEAFF
TRBV7-8	TRBJ2-3	NA	NA	TGTGCCAGCAGCTTGACTAGTTGGCGCACAGATACGCAGTATTTT	CASSLTSWRTDTQYF
TRBV9	TRBJ1-4	NA	few	TGTGCCAGCAGCGCCCCGGGGCAGAATGAAAAACTGTTTTTT	CASSAPGQNEKLFF
TRBV4-3	TRBJ2-1	TRBD2	NA	TGCGCCAGCAGCCAACCAATCCCAATAGCGGGAGGAATCAATGAGCAGTTCTTC	CASSQPIPIAGGINEQFF
TRBV7-2	TRBJ1-2	NA	few	TGTGCCAGCAGCTTATCGGAAGGAATCTATCTTAACTATGGCTACACCTTC	CASSLSEGIYLNYGYTF
TRBV20-1	TRBJ2-3	NA	many	TGCAGTGCCGTACCACTAGTCATGTACGAAGATACGCAGTATTTT	CSAVPLVMYEDTQYF
TRBV6-4	TRBJ1-1	NA	few	TGTGCCAGCAGTGACGGTCCAGGCACTGAAGCTTTCTTT	CASSDGPGTEAFF
TRBV3-1	TRBJ2-7	NA	NA	TGTGCCAGCAGCCAGGCAGGGACTTCCTACGAGCAGTACTTC	CASSQAGTSYEQYF
TRBV29-1	TRBJ2-7	NA	many	TGCAGCGTTGAATCCGGGGTGGGGGACGCCTACGAGCAGTACTTC	CSVESGVGDAYEQYF
TRBV5-6	TRBJ2-3	NA	NA	TGTGCCAGCAGCTTGACGGGACGCACAGATACGCAGTATTTT	CASSLTGRTDTQYF
TRBV4-1	TRBJ2-7	NA	NA	TGCGCCAGCAGCCAAGTAAGTGGGACCTCGGGCGAGCAGTACTTC	CASSQVSGTSGEQYF
TRBV12-3/TRBV12-4	TRBJ1-2	TRBD1	many	TGTGCCAGCAGTACTCTAGAGGACAGGGACTATGGCTACACCTTC	CASSTLEDRDYGYTF
TRBV6-2/TRBV6-3	TRBJ2-1	TRBD2	NA	TGTGCCAGCAGTTACTTACTAGCGGGAGTTCTGCAGTTCTTC	CASSYLLAGVLQFF
TRBV7-8	TRBJ2-5	NA	large	TGTGCCAGCAGCCATTATCCCCCGGGGGAGACCCAGTACTTC	CASSHYPPGETQYF
TRBV20-1	TRBJ2-1	TRBD2	NA	TGCAGTGCTAGAGATACTAGCGGGGTCTCCTACAATGAGCAGTTCTTC	CSARDTSGVSYNEQFF
TRBV20-1	TRBJ2-7	TRBD1	NA	TGCAGTGCTAGAGGGTCCGCGCACAGGGGGCTCGAGCAGTACTTC	CSARGSAHRGLEQYF
TRBV30	TRBJ2-2	NA	NA	TGTGCCTGGAGTGTCGGGGCAGTGCACACCGGGGAGCTGTTTTTT	CAWSVGAVHTGELFF
TRBV28	TRBJ1-5	NA	few	TGTGCCAGCAGTTTACGGACAGTTCAGCCCCAGCATTTT	CASSLRTVQPQHF